What follows are 10 T cell receptor beta chains derived from one specimen sequenced in a study of T cells in Graves' hyperthyroidism and ophthalmopathy. RNA transcripts were the template for amplifying TCR beta CDR3 regions. The HTBI primer set served for first-round RT-PCR of the TCR CDR3. TCRdb recomputed calls from the multiplex PCR reads with MiXCR, one row per CDR3 protein. The sample has hundreds of thousands of distinct CDR3 sequences, under 20% seen once. Sequencing was performed on blood. These TCRs come from a woman younger than 35 with Graves' hyperthyroidism.

This clonotype was seen at least ten times. This chain joins TRBV7-9 and TRBJ1-5; no definite D call. This CDR3 is built from 14 residues. Germline V lookup: CDR1 SEHNR, CDR2 FQNEAQ (reference sequence). V was pared by 1 base and J by 3 bases, with 7 bases between. The CDR3 DNA reads as TGTGCCAGCAGCTTAGGAGGATTCAATCAGCCCCAGCATTTT. Translating gives CASSLGGFNQPQHF.

Ten or more counts support this clonotype. The V gene is TRBV5-1, the J gene TRBJ2-7, with D unresolved. V dropped 4 bases and J dropped 2 bases, with 10 bases sitting between them. Looked up from germline, CDR1 is SGHRS and CDR2 is YFSETQ. This CDR3 is 13 amino acids long. The chain's CDR3 is CASSLDQAYEQYF. Written as DNA, the CDR3 is TGCGCCAGCAGCCTGGACCAAGCCTACGAGCAGTACTTC. Filled out from reference TRBV5-1 and TRBJ2-7, the complete variable domain reads KAGVTQTPRYLIKTRGQQVTLSCSPISGHRSVSWYQQTPGQGLQFLFEYFSETQRNKGNFPGRFSGRQFSNSRSEMNVSTLELGDSALYLCASSLDQAYEQYFGPGTRLTVT.

As regards this clonotype: This may arise from a read error, as a much more abundant clone is one base away. The genes are TRBV20-1 and TRBJ2-7; 7 bases are a match to TRBD2. Germline loops: CDR1 DFQATT, CDR2 SNEGSKA (reference sequence). This CDR3 comprises 15 residues. CDR3 region: CSAREGAGTSYEHYF. The DNA for the CDR3 is TGCAGTGCTAGAGAGGGAGCGGGGACCTCCTACGAGCATTACTTC.

On this clonotype: One junction end does not reproduce the germline sequence, and a read error may be involved. The V gene is TRBV20-1, the J gene TRBJ2-7, with D uncertain. The CDR3 has 14 amino acids. Germline CDR1 reads DFQATT; CDR2 reads SNEGSKA (reference sequence). The CDR3 loop reads CSAIPEMVTYDQYF. CDR3 in DNA: TGCAGTGCTATCCCAGAGATGGTTACCTACGATCAGTACTTC.

The V call is TRBV15, the J call TRBJ2-7; 10 bases map to TRBD2. Losses at the gene ends were 6 bases for V and 3 bases for J; bases not matched to a gene: 8. Germline CDR1 is LNHNV and CDR2 is YYDKDF (reference sequence). This CDR3 is 15 amino acids long. The DNA of the CDR3 is TGTGCCACCAGAATCGGACTAGCGGAGTACTACGAGCAGTACTTC. It encodes CATRIGLAEYYEQYF.

The V gene is TRBV20-1, the J gene TRBJ1-5; D is unresolved. Trimming removed 0 bases from V and 9 bases from J, with 15 bases in between. Germline V gene lookup returns CDR1 DFQATT and CDR2 SNEGSKA (reference sequence). The CDR3 is 14 amino acids. The DNA for the CDR3 is TGCAGTGCTAGAGATCCGGACCCCGTAAGGCCCCAGCATTTT. This gives the protein CSARDPDPVRPQHF.

This clonotype was seen at least ten times. The chain couples TRBV10-3 to TRBJ1-1; no firm D call. Germline assignment: CDR1 ENHRY and CDR2 SYGVKD. CDR3 length: 12 residues. Deletions cut 4 bases from V and 0 bases from J, with 3 bases between. The CDR3 here is CAISGVNTEAFF. CDR3 sequence (DNA): TGTGCCATCAGTGGAGTGAACACTGAAGCTTTCTTT.

This clonotype showed up just a few times. J is TRBJ1-1 and V is TRBV11-2, with D possibly TRBD1 on 5 matching bases. Trimming cost V 0 bases and J 1 base, with 9 bases left between them. The CDR3 sequence is 15 residues long. Germline lookup yields CDR1 SGHAT and CDR2 FQNNGV. CDR3 coding DNA: TGTGCCAGCAGCTTAGAGGGCAGGGCGAACACTGAAGCTTTCTTT. Translation: CASSLEGRANTEAFF.

In this sample, this clonotype turned up many times. V is TRBV9 and J is TRBJ1-5, with TRBD1 identical over 7 bases. Germline V CDR1 and CDR2: SGDLS, YYNGEE. This CDR3 has 15 residues. Trimming took 0 bases from V and 4 from J; bases not matched to a gene: 4. Here the CDR3 reads CASSVEGTVNQPQHF. CDR3 coding DNA: TGTGCCAGCAGCGTAGAGGGGACAGTAAATCAGCCCCAGCATTTT.

In this sample, this clonotype turned up a few times. V usage is TRBV10-3 and J usage is TRBJ2-7; 9 nucleotides align to TRBD2. This CDR3 region has 15 residues. Germline CDR1 and CDR2: ENHRY and SYGVKD. The ends lost 2 bases at V and 3 bases at J; junction bases unmatched: 5. For the CDR3, the DNA is TGTGCCATCAGTGAGAATCGGCGGGGGGGCTACGAGCAGTACTTC. Translating gives CAISENRRGGYEQYF.